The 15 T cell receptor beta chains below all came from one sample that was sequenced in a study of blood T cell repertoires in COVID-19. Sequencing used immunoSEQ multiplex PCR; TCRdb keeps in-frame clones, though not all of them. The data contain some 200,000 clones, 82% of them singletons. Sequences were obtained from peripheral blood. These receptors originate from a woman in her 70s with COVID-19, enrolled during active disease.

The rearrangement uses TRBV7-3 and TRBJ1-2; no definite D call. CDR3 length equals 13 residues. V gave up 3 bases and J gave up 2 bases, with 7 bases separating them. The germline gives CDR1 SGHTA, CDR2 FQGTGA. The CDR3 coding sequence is TGTGCCAGCAGCTTCGGGTCGAACTATGGCTACACCTTC. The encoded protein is CASSFGSNYGYTF.

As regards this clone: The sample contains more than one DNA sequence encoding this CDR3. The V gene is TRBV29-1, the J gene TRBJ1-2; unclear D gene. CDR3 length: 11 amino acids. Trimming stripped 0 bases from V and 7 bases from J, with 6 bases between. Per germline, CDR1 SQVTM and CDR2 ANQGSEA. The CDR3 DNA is TGCAGCGTTGAAGATCGGGGTGGCTACACCTTC. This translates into CSVEDRGGYTF.

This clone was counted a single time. CDR3 in DNA: TGCGCCAGCAGCTCGGGGGGCGGGGAAATCCACGAGCAGTACTTC. Translated, it gives CASSSGGGEIHEQYF. This chain links TRBV5-1 with TRBJ2-7, with D possibly being TRBD2 (7 bases). Per the germline V gene, CDR1 is SGHRS and CDR2 is YFSETQ. The ends were cut back, 3 bases at V and 5 bases at J, with 18 bases in the middle. The CDR3 sequence is 15 residues long. The full variable domain, in which reference TRBV5-1 and TRBJ2-7 provide the parts outside the CDR3, is KAGVTQTPRYLIKTRGQQVTLSCSPISGHRSVSWYQQTPGQGLQFLFEYFSETQRNKGNFPGRFSGRQFSNSRSEMNVSTLELGDSALYLCASSSGGGEIHEQYFGPGTRLTVT.

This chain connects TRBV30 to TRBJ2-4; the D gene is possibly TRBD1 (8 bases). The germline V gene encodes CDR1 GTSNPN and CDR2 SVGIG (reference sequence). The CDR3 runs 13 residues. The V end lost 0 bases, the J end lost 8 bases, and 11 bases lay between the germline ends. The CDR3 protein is CAWSVQGGDIQYF. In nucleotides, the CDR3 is TGTGCCTGGAGTGTACAGGGGGGGGACATTCAGTACTTC. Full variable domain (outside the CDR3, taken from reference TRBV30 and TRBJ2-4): SQTIHQWPATLVQPVGSPLSLECTVEGTSNPNLYWYRQAAGRGLQLLFYSVGIGQISSEVPQNLSASRPQDRQFILSSKKLLLSDSGFYLCAWSVQGGDIQYFGAGTRLSVL.

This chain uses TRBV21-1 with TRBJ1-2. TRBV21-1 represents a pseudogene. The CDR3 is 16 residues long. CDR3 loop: CASSKESGWENYGYTF. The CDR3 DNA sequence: TGTGCCAGCAGCAAAGAATCGGGCTGGGAGAACTATGGCTACACCTTC.

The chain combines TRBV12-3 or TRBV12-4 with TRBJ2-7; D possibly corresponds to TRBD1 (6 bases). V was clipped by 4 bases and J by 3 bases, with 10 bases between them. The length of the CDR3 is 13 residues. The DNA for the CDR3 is TGTGCCAGCAGTTCAGGGGCCGGCTACGAGCAGTACTTC. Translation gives CASSSGAGYEQYF.

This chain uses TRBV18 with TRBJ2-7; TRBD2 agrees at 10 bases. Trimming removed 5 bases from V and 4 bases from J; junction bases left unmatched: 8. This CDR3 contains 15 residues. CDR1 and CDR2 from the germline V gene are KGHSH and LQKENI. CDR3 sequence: CASSEGLAGVYEQYF. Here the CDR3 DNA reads TGTGCCAGCTCAGAAGGCCTAGCGGGAGTTTACGAGCAGTACTTC.

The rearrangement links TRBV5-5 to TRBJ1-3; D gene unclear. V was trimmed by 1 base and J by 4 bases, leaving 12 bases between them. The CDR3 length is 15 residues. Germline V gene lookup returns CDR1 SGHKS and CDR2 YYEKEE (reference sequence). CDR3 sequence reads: CASSLLFAAGNTIYF. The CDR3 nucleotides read TGTGCCAGCAGCTTGCTTTTCGCGGCAGGAAACACCATATATTTT. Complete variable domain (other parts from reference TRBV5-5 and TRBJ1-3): DAGVTQSPTHLIKTRGQQVTLRCSPISGHKSVSWYQQVLGQGPQFIFQYYEKEERGRGNFPDRFSARQFPNYSSELNVNALLLGDSALYLCASSLLFAAGNTIYFGEGSWLTVV.

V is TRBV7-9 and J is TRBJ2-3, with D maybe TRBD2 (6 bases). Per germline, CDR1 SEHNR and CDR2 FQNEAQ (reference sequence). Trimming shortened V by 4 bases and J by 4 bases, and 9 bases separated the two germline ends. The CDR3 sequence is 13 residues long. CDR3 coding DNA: TGTGCCAGCAGCTATGGGACTCCAGATACGCAGTATTTT. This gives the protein CASSYGTPDTQYF.

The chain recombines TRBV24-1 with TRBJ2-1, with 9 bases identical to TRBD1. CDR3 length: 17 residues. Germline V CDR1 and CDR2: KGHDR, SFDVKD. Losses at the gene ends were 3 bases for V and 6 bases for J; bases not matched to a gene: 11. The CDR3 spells CATSDPPGQGIPNEQFF. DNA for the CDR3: TGTGCCACCAGTGATCCCCCGGGACAGGGAATACCCAATGAGCAGTTCTTC.

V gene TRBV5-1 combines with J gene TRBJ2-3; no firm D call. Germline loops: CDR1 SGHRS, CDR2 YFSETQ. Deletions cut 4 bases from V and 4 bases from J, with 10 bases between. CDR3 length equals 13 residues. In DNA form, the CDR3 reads TGCGCCAGCAGCCTTAGCCGGGCAGATACGCAGTATTTT. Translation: CASSLSRADTQYF.

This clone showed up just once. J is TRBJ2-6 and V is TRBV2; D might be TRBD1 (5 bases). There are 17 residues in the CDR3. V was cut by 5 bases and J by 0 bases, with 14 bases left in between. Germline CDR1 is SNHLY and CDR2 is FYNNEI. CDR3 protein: CASSSGTGYSGANVLTF. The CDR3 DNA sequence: TGTGCCAGCAGTAGTGGAACAGGTTACTCTGGGGCCAACGTCCTGACTTTC.

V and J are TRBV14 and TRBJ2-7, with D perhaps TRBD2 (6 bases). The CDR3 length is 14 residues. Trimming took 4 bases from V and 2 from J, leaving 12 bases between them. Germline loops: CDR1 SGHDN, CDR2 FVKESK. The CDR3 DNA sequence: TGTGCCAGCAGCCTAAGTGCGGGACCCTACGAGCAGTACTTC. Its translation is CASSLSAGPYEQYF.

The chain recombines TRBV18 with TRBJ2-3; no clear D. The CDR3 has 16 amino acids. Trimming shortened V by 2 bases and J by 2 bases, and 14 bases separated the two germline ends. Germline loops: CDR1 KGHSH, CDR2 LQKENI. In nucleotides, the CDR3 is TGTGCCAGCTCACCAGGGCTCCTTCAAATCACAGATACGCAGTATTTT. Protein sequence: CASSPGLLQITDTQYF.

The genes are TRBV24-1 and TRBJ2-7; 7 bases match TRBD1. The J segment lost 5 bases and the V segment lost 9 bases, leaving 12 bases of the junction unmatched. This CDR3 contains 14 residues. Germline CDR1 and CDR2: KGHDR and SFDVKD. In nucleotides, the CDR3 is TGTGCCACCCGAAAAACAGGGGAGAGCGACGAGCAGTACTTC. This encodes CATRKTGESDEQYF.